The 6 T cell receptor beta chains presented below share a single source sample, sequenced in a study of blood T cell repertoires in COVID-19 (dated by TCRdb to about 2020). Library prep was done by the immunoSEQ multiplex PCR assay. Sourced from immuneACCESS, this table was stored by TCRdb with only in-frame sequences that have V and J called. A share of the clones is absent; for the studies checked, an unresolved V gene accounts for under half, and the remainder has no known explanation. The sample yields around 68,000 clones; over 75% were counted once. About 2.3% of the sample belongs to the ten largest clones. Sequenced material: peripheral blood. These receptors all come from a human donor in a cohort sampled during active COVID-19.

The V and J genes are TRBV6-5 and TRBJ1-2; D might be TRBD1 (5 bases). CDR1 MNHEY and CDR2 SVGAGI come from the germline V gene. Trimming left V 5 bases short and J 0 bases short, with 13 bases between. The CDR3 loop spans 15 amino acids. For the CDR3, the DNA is TGTGCCAGCAGTCTACAGACAGCAGCTAACTATGGCTACACCTTC. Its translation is CASSLQTAANYGYTF.

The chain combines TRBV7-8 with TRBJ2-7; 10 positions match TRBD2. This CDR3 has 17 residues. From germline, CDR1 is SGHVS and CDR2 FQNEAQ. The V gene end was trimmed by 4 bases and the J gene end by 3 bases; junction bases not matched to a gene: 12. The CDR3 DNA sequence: TGTGCCAGCAGCTCAGATCCTTCCGGGACTAGCGTCTACGAGCAGTACTTC. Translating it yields CASSSDPSGTSVYEQYF.

CDR3 nucleotide sequence: TGTGCCAGCAGCAGGGGGCTGGATGATGGCACTGAAGCTTTCTTT. The encoded protein is CASSRGLDDGTEAFF. J is TRBJ1-1 and V is TRBV6-5; TRBD1 matches at 8 bases. Per the germline V gene, CDR1 is MNHEY and CDR2 is SVGAGI. The CDR3 totals 15 residues. J lost 4 bases, V lost 6 bases, and 10 bases had no gene match.

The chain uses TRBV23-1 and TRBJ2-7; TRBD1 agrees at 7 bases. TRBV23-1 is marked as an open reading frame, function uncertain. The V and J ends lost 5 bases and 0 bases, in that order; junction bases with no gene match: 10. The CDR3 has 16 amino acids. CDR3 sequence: CASSAHRGLISYEQYF. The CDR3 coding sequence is TGCGCCAGCAGTGCACACAGGGGTTTAATCTCCTACGAGCAGTACTTC.

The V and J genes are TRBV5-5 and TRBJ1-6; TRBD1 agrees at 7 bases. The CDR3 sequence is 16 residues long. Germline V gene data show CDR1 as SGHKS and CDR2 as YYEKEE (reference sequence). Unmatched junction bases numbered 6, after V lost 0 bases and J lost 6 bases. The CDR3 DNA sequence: TGTGCCAGCAGCTTGGCAGGGGGGCAAGGTAATTCACCCCTCCACTTT. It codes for CASSLAGGQGNSPLHF.

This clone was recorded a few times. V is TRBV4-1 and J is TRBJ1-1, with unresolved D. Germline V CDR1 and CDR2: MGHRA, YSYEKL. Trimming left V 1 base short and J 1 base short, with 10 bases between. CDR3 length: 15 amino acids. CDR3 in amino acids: CASSQGGLENTEAFF. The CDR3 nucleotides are TGCGCCAGCAGCCAAGGCGGCTTAGAGAACACTGAAGCTTTCTTT.